This T cell receptor (beta chain) was found in a study of early stage breast cancer tumors. Overall study: The ER+/PR+/HER2- tumors included roughly eight ductal and a few lobular carcinomas. Study results and limitations: Tumors had about 2.4-fold higher T cell density and higher clonality than adjacent normal breast tissue.

Assay: immunoSEQ multiplex PCR; the TCRdb copy retains only in-frame clones and omits some. The data contain 45,000 to 65,000 clones, 78% of them singletons. CDR1 and CDR2 from the germline V gene are SGDLS and YYNGEE. V was trimmed by 2 bases and J by 5 bases, leaving 13 bases between them. The CDR3 runs 14 residues. This clone was observed a handful of times. Its antigen is as yet unknown. The receptor was derived from a person in their 40s with breast cancer. The source material was blood. This rearrangement joins TRBV9 to TRBJ1-1; D is uncertain. CDR3 amino acids: CASSVSWSRTEAFF. CDR3 sequence (DNA): TGTGCCAGCAGCGTTTCGTGGAGTAGAACTGAAGCTTTCTTT.